These 22 T cell receptor beta chains originate from one sample sequenced in a study of blood T cell repertoires in COVID-19. This table comes from immunoSEQ multiplex PCR, and its TCRdb copy is limited to in-frame clones, with some not included. The table shows 200,000 to 300,000 clones, with 85% to 90% occurring only once. Source material: peripheral blood. The receptor set was obtained from a woman aged 55-69 years with COVID-19, enrolled during active disease.

This clone was detected once. The J gene is TRBJ2-7, the V gene TRBV29-1; 7 positions match TRBD1. The CDR3 length is 14 residues. With V trimmed by 4 bases and J by 2 bases, 8 bases remained unmatched. CDR1 and CDR2 from the germline V gene are SQVTM and ANQGSEA. This chain's CDR3 is CSVAGRQGTYEQYF. The CDR3, as DNA: TGCAGCGTTGCGGGGAGACAGGGCACCTACGAGCAGTACTTC.

The chain has TRBV7-9 and TRBJ1-6; TRBD1 aligns across 8 bases. J lost 8 bases, V lost 3 bases, and 9 bases had no gene match. The CDR3 is made up of 16 amino acids. Germline lookup yields CDR1 SEHNR and CDR2 FQNEAQ (reference sequence). The CDR3 here is CASSLTTGAGHSPLHF. The CDR3 DNA sequence: TGTGCCAGCAGCTTGACGACAGGGGCCGGTCATTCACCCCTCCACTTT.

The V and J genes are TRBV7-2 and TRBJ1-1, with 7 bases matching TRBD1. CDR1 SGHTA and CDR2 FQGNSA come from the germline V gene. The CDR3 covers 17 residues. V lost 5 bases and J lost 4; bases outside the gene matches: 16. For the CDR3, the DNA is TGTGCCAGCAGCCTACCGCCAGTAGGCAGGGGGATCACTGAAGCTTTCTTT. It codes for CASSLPPVGRGITEAFF. The full variable domain, in which reference TRBV7-2 and TRBJ1-1 provide the parts outside the CDR3, is GAGVSQSPSNKVTEKGKDVELRCDPISGHTALYWYRQSLGQGLEFLIYFQGNSAPDKSGLPSDRFSAERTGGSVSTLTIQRTQQEDSAVYLCASSLPPVGRGITEAFFGQGTRLTVV.

This chain links TRBV28 with TRBJ1-1; TRBD1 matches 7 bases. Germline V lookup: CDR1 MDHEN, CDR2 SYDVKM. The CDR3 loop spans 13 amino acids. The ends lost 5 bases at V and 4 bases at J; junction bases unmatched: 4. The CDR3 protein is CASSRNRGTEAFF. The CDR3 DNA reads as TGTGCCAGCAGTCGCAACAGGGGCACTGAAGCTTTCTTT.

The sample holds a few counts of this clone. The chain links TRBV13 to TRBJ1-1; D is perhaps TRBD1 (5 bases). From germline, CDR1 is PRHDT and CDR2 FYEKMQ (reference sequence). Trimming cost V 3 bases and J 5 bases, with 13 bases left between them. The CDR3 runs 14 residues. CDR3 protein: CASSLQGIDTEAFF. The CDR3 coding sequence is TGTGCCAGCAGCTTGCAGGGTATAGATACTGAAGCTTTCTTT.

This clone was detected many times. V is TRBV2 and J is TRBJ2-7, with D possibly matching TRBD1 (5 bases). V shed 3 bases and J shed 6 bases, with 18 bases lying between them. The CDR3 length is 15 residues. The germline V gene has CDR1 SNHLY and CDR2 FYNNEI. CDR3 residues: CASSDIENQRGEQYF. The CDR3 bases are TGTGCCAGCAGTGATATTGAGAACCAAAGGGGCGAGCAGTACTTC.

This chain links TRBV7-9 with TRBJ1-2, with D uncertain. Per germline, CDR1 SEHNR and CDR2 FQNEAQ (reference sequence). This CDR3 is 13 amino acids long. V dropped 5 bases and J dropped 4 bases, with 11 bases sitting between them. CDR3 loop: CASSPSGSYGYTF. The CDR3 DNA sequence: TGTGCCAGCAGCCCAAGTGGGAGCTATGGCTACACCTTC.

This chain uses TRBV15 with TRBJ2-1; 12 nucleotides align to TRBD2. V trimming: 1 base; J trimming: 10 bases; junction bases outside the gene matches: 8. Germline V gene sequence: CDR1 LNHNV, CDR2 YYDKDF (reference sequence). The CDR3 contains 16 residues. This CDR3 reads CATSRVLAGGPREQFF. CDR3 coding DNA: TGTGCCACCAGCAGAGTCCTAGCGGGAGGGCCTCGCGAGCAGTTCTTC.

Worth noting for this clone: Its ends do not fully match the called genes, so a read error is possible. This chain joins TRBV7-2 and TRBJ2-2; the D gene is possibly TRBD1 (5 bases). From germline, CDR1 is SGHTA and CDR2 FQGNSA. The CDR3 runs 13 residues. The CDR3 DNA follows: TGTGCCAGCAACTTAGTAAGGGGCGGGGAGCTGTTTTTT. Its protein product is CASNLVRGGELFF.

This chain uses TRBV5-1 with TRBJ1-1; TRBD1 might be the D (5 bases). Trimming took off 6 bases at V and 2 bases at J, with 20 bases between the two ends. The CDR3 contains 16 residues. CDR1 and CDR2 from the germline V gene are SGHRS and YFSETQ. The CDR3 is CASTPEGLGANTEAFF. DNA of the CDR3: TGCGCCAGCACCCCGGAAGGGTTAGGGGCTAACACTGAAGCTTTCTTT.

V is TRBV10-1 and J is TRBJ1-3; 8 bases align to TRBD1. This CDR3 contains 15 residues. CDR1 is WNHNN and CDR2 is SYGVQD in the germline V gene (reference sequence). V shed 6 bases, J shed 0 bases, and the junction held 4 bases outside the gene matches. The CDR3 reads CASSQGTGSGNTIYF. CDR3 sequence (DNA): TGCGCCAGCAGCCAAGGGACAGGCTCTGGAAACACCATATATTTT.

The gene calls are TRBV7-9 and TRBJ2-4, with D tentatively TRBD2 (6 bases). Germline lookup yields CDR1 SEHNR and CDR2 FQNEAQ (reference sequence). Trimming took 5 bases from V and 1 from J, leaving 12 bases between them. The CDR3 runs 15 residues. The CDR3 region is CASSAGLAAKNIQYF. The CDR3 bases are TGTGCCAGCAGCGCGGGACTCGCGGCCAAAAACATTCAGTACTTC. Filled out from reference TRBV7-9 and TRBJ2-4, the complete variable domain reads DTGVSQNPRHKITKRGQNVTFRCDPISEHNRLYWYRQTLGQGPEFLTYFQNEAQLEKSRLLSDRFSAERPKGSFSTLEIQRTEQGDSAMYLCASSAGLAAKNIQYFGAGTRLSVL.

Comment on this clone: At one end the junction does not follow the germline gene, possibly because of a read error. V is TRBV20-1 and J is TRBJ2-5, with 7 bases matching TRBD2. The germline CDR1 and CDR2 sequences are DFQATT and SNEGSKA (reference sequence). CDR3 length equals 10 residues. The CDR3 protein is CSAGRLAGDF. CDR3 in DNA: TGCAGTGCCGGGCGACTAGCCGGAGACTTC.

The chain is built from TRBV5-1 and TRBJ1-2; tentative D call: TRBD1 (5 bases). Germline CDR1 reads SGHRS; CDR2 reads YFSETQ. The CDR3 extends over 16 amino acids. V shed 0 bases and J shed 0 bases, with 12 bases lying between them. The CDR3 region is CASSLEWQGTNYGYTF. Here the CDR3 DNA reads TGCGCCAGCAGCTTGGAGTGGCAGGGAACTAACTATGGCTACACCTTC.

V is TRBV4-1 and J is TRBJ2-7, with 7 positions matching TRBD1. V dropped 1 base and J dropped 2; count of bases not matched to a gene: 8. The CDR3 covers 16 residues. CDR1 and CDR2 from the germline V gene are MGHRA and YSYEKL. The CDR3 is CASSQGTGTETYEQYF. The CDR3 DNA is TGCGCCAGCAGCCAAGGGACCGGGACAGAAACCTACGAGCAGTACTTC.

This chain links TRBV28 with TRBJ1-2; 11 bases fit TRBD1. Germline CDR1 is MDHEN and CDR2 is SYDVKM. This CDR3 comprises 16 residues. V gave up 6 bases and J gave up 5 bases; unmatched junction bases: 11. CDR3 DNA: TGTGCCAGCAGCCAACTGACCGGGACAGGGGGTTATGGCTACACCTTC. Translation gives CASSQLTGTGGYGYTF.

The V call is TRBV28, the J call TRBJ2-7; 9 nucleotides match TRBD2. The CDR3 contains 15 residues. V was pared by 3 bases and J by 3 bases, with 6 bases of the junction left unmatched. Germline lookup yields CDR1 MDHEN and CDR2 SYDVKM. CDR3 residues: CASSLIAGVVYEQYF. The CDR3 DNA reads as TGTGCCAGCAGTTTGATAGCGGGAGTGGTCTACGAGCAGTACTTC.

V gene TRBV12-3 or TRBV12-4 combines with J gene TRBJ2-1; D remains ambiguous. Trimming took off 1 base at V and 3 bases at J, with 4 bases between the two ends. The CDR3 totals 13 residues. CDR3 in DNA: TGTGCCAGCAGTTTAGACGGCTACAATGAGCAGTTCTTC. Translated: CASSLDGYNEQFF.

This rearrangement joins TRBV28 to TRBJ1-4; 10 nucleotides match TRBD1. V was pared by 0 bases and J by 6 bases, with 1 base of the junction left unmatched. Per the germline V gene, CDR1 is MDHEN and CDR2 is SYDVKM. The CDR3 extends over 15 amino acids. The CDR3 DNA sequence: TGTGCCAGCAGTTTATGGGGGACAGGGGATGAAAAACTGTTTTTT. Encoded protein: CASSLWGTGDEKLFF.

The gene calls are TRBV28 and TRBJ2-5, with 8 positions matching TRBD2. The length of the CDR3 is 14 residues. In germline, CDR1 is MDHEN, CDR2 SYDVKM. V shed 6 bases, J shed 2 bases, and the junction held 5 bases outside the gene matches. Written as DNA, the CDR3 is TGTGCCAGCAGCCCTGGGACTAGGCAAGAGACCCAGTACTTC. Translating gives CASSPGTRQETQYF.

The chain couples TRBV3-1 (or the pseudogene TRBV3-2) to TRBJ1-4; D is unresolved. V was clipped by 4 bases and J by 7 bases, with 10 bases between them. This CDR3 has 13 amino acids. Germline V gene data show CDR1 as LGHDT and CDR2 as YNNKEL (reference sequence). The DNA for the CDR3 is TGTGCCAGCAGCCGGCCCCCCAGTGAAAAACTGTTTTTT. Translating gives CASSRPPSEKLFF.

The table lists this clone with a few counts. The chain has TRBV19 and TRBJ2-5, with no clear D. From germline, CDR1 is LNHDA and CDR2 SQIVND (reference sequence). This CDR3 has 13 residues. The germline V and J ends were trimmed by 5 bases and 2 bases, with 9 bases remaining between them. The CDR3 bases are TGTGCCAGTAGTCGGCGACAACAAGAGACCCAGTACTTC. Amino acid sequence: CASSRRQQETQYF.